One and the same sample provided the 16 T cell receptor beta chains below, sequenced in a study of blood T cell repertoires in COVID-19. TCRdb's copy holds only in-frame clones and misses some; the assay was immunoSEQ multiplex PCR. The repertoire holds fewer than 350,000 clones, with around 86% as singletons. The sample taken for sequencing was peripheral blood. These receptors all stem from a woman aged 60-75 years with active or convalescent COVID-19.

The chain employs TRBV5-6 and TRBJ1-1; 7 bases fit TRBD1. The V gene's germline CDR1 is SGHDT and CDR2 YYEEEE. V was pared by 4 bases and J by 2 bases, with 8 bases of the junction left unmatched. This CDR3 comprises 15 residues. In DNA form, the CDR3 reads TGTGCCAGCAGCGGAGGCGGGACAGTAAACACTGAAGCTTTCTTT. Protein: CASSGGGTVNTEAFF. Filled out from reference TRBV5-6 and TRBJ1-1, the complete variable domain reads DAGVTQSPTHLIKTRGQQVTLRCSPKSGHDTVSWYQQALGQGPQFIFQYYEEEERQRGNFPDRFSGHQFPNYSSELNVNALLLGDSALYLCASSGGGTVNTEAFFGQGTRLTVV.

The chain employs TRBV6-5 and TRBJ1-1; the D is unclear. Germline values: CDR1 MNHEY, CDR2 SVGAGI. The CDR3 covers 15 residues. V was shortened by 2 bases and J by 2 bases, with 12 bases between the two germline ends. The CDR3: CASSYARSLNTEAFF. CDR3 nucleotides: TGTGCCAGCAGTTACGCCCGGTCGCTAAACACTGAAGCTTTCTTT.

The chain combines TRBV5-6 with TRBJ2-3; 11 positions agree with TRBD2. CDR3 length: 16 residues. In germline, CDR1 is SGHDT, CDR2 YYEEEE. V trimming: 6 bases; J trimming: 1 base; junction bases outside the gene matches: 7. This CDR3 is CASTQPGLAGTDTQYF. The CDR3 nucleotides read TGTGCCAGCACCCAACCGGGACTAGCGGGCACAGATACGCAGTATTTT.

The rearrangement uses TRBV18 and TRBJ1-5, with 9 bases matching TRBD1. The CDR3 has 15 residues. The germline gives CDR1 KGHSH, CDR2 LQKENI. The V segment lost 4 bases and the J segment 3 bases; nucleotides outside the gene matches: 4. This CDR3 reads CASSRGTGLNQPQHF. The CDR3 DNA sequence: TGTGCCAGCTCACGTGGGACAGGGCTCAATCAGCCCCAGCATTTT.

The rearrangement links TRBV7-9 to TRBJ2-3, with 7 bases matching TRBD2. J was trimmed by 8 bases and V by 5 bases; bases with no gene match: 13. This CDR3 has 15 amino acids. Germline V lookup: CDR1 SEHNR, CDR2 FQNEAQ (reference sequence). In DNA, the CDR3 is TGTGCCAGCAGCCAGCTGACGGGGGGACCCGGTACGCAGTATTTT. It specifies CASSQLTGGPGTQYF. The full variable domain, rest sourced from reference TRBV7-9 and TRBJ2-3, is DTGVSQNPRHKITKRGQNVTFRCDPISEHNRLYWYRQTLGQGPEFLTYFQNEAQLEKSRLLSDRFSAERPKGSFSTLEIQRTEQGDSAMYLCASSQLTGGPGTQYFGPGTRLTVL.

This chain uses TRBV10-3 with TRBJ2-1; a weak D match, TRBD1 (5 bases). Germline CDR1 is ENHRY and CDR2 is SYGVKD. V lost 4 bases, J lost 9 bases, and 10 bases lay in between. The CDR3 runs 12 residues. The CDR3, as DNA: TGTGCCATCAGTGCTAGGGGCAGTGAGCAGTTCTTC. It specifies CAISARGSEQFF.

CDR3 sequence (DNA): TGCGCCAGCAGACCGACAGGGGTTGGAAACACCATATATTTT. Residues: CASRPTGVGNTIYF. The chain links TRBV4-1 to TRBJ1-3, with 8 bases aligning to TRBD1. Looked up from germline, CDR1 is MGHRA and CDR2 is YSYEKL. After removal of 6 bases from V and 3 bases from J, the junction contained 4 bases not matched to a gene. The length of the CDR3 is 14 residues.

The chain employs TRBV5-1 and TRBJ1-1, with a tentative D call TRBD1 (5 bases). V lost 6 bases and J 12 bases, leaving 21 bases between the germline ends. The CDR3 spans 13 residues. Germline assignment: CDR1 SGHRS and CDR2 YFSETQ. The CDR3: CASTNQGSGGSFF. The CDR3 nucleotides are TGCGCCAGCACCAACCAGGGTTCCGGGGGGTCTTTCTTT.

The chain combines TRBV7-9 with TRBJ2-1; no reliable D call. The V gene lost 1 base and the J gene lost 0 bases, with 4 bases spanning the gap. CDR1 is SEHNR and CDR2 is FQNEAQ in the germline V gene (reference sequence). The CDR3 loop spans 14 amino acids. CDR3 nucleotides: TGTGCCAGCAGCTTAGGGAGCTCCTACAATGAGCAGTTCTTC. Residues: CASSLGSSYNEQFF.

The V gene is TRBV5-1, the J gene TRBJ2-5, with a weak D call TRBD2 (6 bases). Trimming shortened V by 3 bases and J by 5 bases, and 14 bases separated the two germline ends. Germline values: CDR1 SGHRS, CDR2 YFSETQ. CDR3 length: 14 residues. The CDR3 sequence is CASSSGSGAETQYF. In DNA form, the CDR3 reads TGCGCCAGCAGCTCCGGGTCGGGAGCGGAGACCCAGTACTTC.

The chain has TRBV2 and TRBJ1-5, with 8 positions matching TRBD1. The V and J ends lost 3 bases and 6 bases, in that order; junction bases with no gene match: 7. This CDR3 spans 15 amino acids. Germline CDR1 and CDR2: SNHLY and FYNNEI. The CDR3 coding sequence is TGTGCCAGCAGTGAGGGGAGGACAGGGATTCAGCCCCAGCATTTT. The encoded protein is CASSEGRTGIQPQHF.

The V call is TRBV9, the J call TRBJ1-1; TRBD1 matches at 9 bases. The junction had 7 bases not matched to a gene; V was cut back by 4 bases and J by 3 bases. Germline lookup yields CDR1 SGDLS and CDR2 YYNGEE. This CDR3 contains 15 residues. The CDR3 is CASSSGQGRYTEAFF. CDR3 DNA sequence: TGTGCCAGCAGCTCCGGACAGGGGAGGTACACTGAAGCTTTCTTT. The full variable domain, rest sourced from reference TRBV9 and TRBJ1-1, is DSGVTQTPKHLITATGQRVTLRCSPRSGDLSVYWYQQSLDQGLQFLIQYYNGEERAKGNILERFSAQQFPDLHSELNLSSLELGDSALYFCASSSGQGRYTEAFFGQGTRLTVV.

This chain connects TRBV3-1 (or the pseudogene TRBV3-2) to TRBJ1-5; TRBD1 aligns across 9 bases. Per germline, CDR1 LGHDT and CDR2 YNNKEL (reference sequence). After removal of 0 bases from V and 1 base from J, the junction contained 7 bases not matched to a gene. The CDR3 loop spans 18 amino acids. For the CDR3, the DNA is TGTGCCAGCAGCCAAGATCCAACAGGGGGCTACAGCAATCAGCCCCAGCATTTT. It is translated as CASSQDPTGGYSNQPQHF.

This chain connects TRBV28 to TRBJ2-2, with D unresolved. V was trimmed by 3 bases and J by 5 bases, leaving 13 bases between them. Germline loops: CDR1 MDHEN, CDR2 SYDVKM. CDR3 size: 15 residues. The CDR3, as DNA: TGTGCCAGCAGTTTTGACTCGGCCTGGACCGGGGAGCTGTTTTTT. Protein: CASSFDSAWTGELFF.

This clone was recorded a few times. The rearrangement links TRBV29-1 to TRBJ2-7; D might be TRBD1 (5 bases). This CDR3 spans 12 amino acids. The V gene's germline CDR1 is SQVTM and CDR2 ANQGSEA. V was shortened by 7 bases and J by 2 bases, with 12 bases between the two germline ends. The CDR3 reads CSASTDTYEQYF. CDR3 in DNA: TGCAGCGCATCGACAGATACCTACGAGCAGTACTTC.

This sequence joins TRBV30 and TRBJ2-3, with TRBD1 as a possible D gene (6 bases). The length of the CDR3 is 15 residues. Between the trimmed V and J ends, which lost 3 bases and 1 base, there was a span of 14 bases. The germline CDR1 and CDR2 sequences are GTSNPN and SVGIG (reference sequence). The CDR3 DNA reads TGTGCCTGGAGGGGGGCAGGGCCCCGCACAGATACGCAGTATTTT. Its translation: CAWRGAGPRTDTQYF.